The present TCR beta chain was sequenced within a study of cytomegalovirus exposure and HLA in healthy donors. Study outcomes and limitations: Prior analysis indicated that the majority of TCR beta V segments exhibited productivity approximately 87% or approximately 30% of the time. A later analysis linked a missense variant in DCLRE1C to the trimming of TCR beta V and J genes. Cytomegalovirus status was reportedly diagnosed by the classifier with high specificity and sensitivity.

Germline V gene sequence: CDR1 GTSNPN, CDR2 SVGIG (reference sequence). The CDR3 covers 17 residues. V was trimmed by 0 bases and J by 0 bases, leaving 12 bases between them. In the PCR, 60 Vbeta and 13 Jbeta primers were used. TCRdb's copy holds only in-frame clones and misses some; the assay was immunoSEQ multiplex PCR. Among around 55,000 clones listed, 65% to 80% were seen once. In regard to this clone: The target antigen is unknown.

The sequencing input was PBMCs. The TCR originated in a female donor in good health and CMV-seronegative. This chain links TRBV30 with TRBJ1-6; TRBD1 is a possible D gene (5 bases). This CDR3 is CAWSVQVFSSYNSPLHF. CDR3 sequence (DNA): TGTGCCTGGAGTGTACAGGTGTTTTCCTCCTATAATTCACCCCTCCACTTT.